The clone carrying this T cell receptor (beta chain) came up many times. What it recognizes is unknown. Per germline, CDR1 SGHTA and CDR2 FQGNSA. J lost 2 bases, V lost 4 bases, and 8 bases had no gene match. The CDR3 runs to 15 residues. This record belongs to a study of T cell repertoires in cytomegalovirus infection. Study-wide context: The public TCR beta signatures pointed to both CMV infection and matching HLA type.

Findings and limits, study-wide: CMV carriers having the relevant HLA were flagged by cumulative public TCR beta family frequency. Dominant in the ex vivo response were TCR beta clonotypes restricted by HLA-C and specific for CMV.

TCRdb redid the calling of the reads with MiXCR, one entry per CDR3 protein. This table holds 450,000 to 550,000 distinct CDR3 sequences, about 17% found once. The receptor's source is a human donor in good health (CMV status not recorded). Some clones in this sample may be carry-over from other donors' samples. This chain links TRBV7-2 with TRBJ2-7; 7 bases line up with TRBD2. Source material: CD8+ T cells from PBMCs. CDR3 in DNA: TGTGCCAGCAGCTCCCGGCCTAGCGGTACCTACGAGCAGTACTTC. Residues: CASSSRPSGTYEQYF.